This entry lists 28 T cell receptor beta chains sequenced from one sample in a study of cytomegalovirus exposure and HLA in healthy donors. Some clones are missing from TCRdb's copy, which holds only in-frame ones; the method was immunoSEQ multiplex PCR. The sample carries roughly 330,000 clones, approximately 90% recorded once. The specimen sequenced was PBMCs. The origin of the receptors is a woman younger than 45 in good health and CMV-seropositive.

J is TRBJ2-2 and V is TRBV2; D gene uncertain. Germline values: CDR1 SNHLY, CDR2 FYNNEI. The CDR3 runs 12 residues. Trimming cost V 9 bases and J 0 bases, with 5 bases left between them. This CDR3 reads CARSTNTGELFF. Here the CDR3 DNA reads TGTGCCAGATCAACGAACACCGGGGAGCTGTTTTTT.

The chain joins TRBV30 to TRBJ2-3; a possible D gene is TRBD1 (5 bases). The germline V and J ends were trimmed by 1 base and 2 bases, with 13 bases remaining between them. Per the germline V gene, CDR1 is GTSNPN and CDR2 is SVGIG (reference sequence). This CDR3 spans 15 amino acids. DNA for the CDR3: TGTGCCTGGAGTGAGGCAGGGTGGGTCACAGATACGCAGTATTTT. Residues: CAWSEAGWVTDTQYF.

V and J are TRBV5-4 and TRBJ2-1; the D gene is possibly TRBD1 (5 bases). CDR1 is SGHNT, CDR2 YYREEE, per germline (reference sequence). The CDR3 spans 14 residues. Trimming shortened V by 3 bases and J by 8 bases, and 15 bases separated the two germline ends. CDR3 in amino acids: CASSSPGRAYEQFF. The CDR3 DNA follows: TGTGCCAGCAGCTCCCCCGGCAGGGCCTATGAGCAGTTCTTC.

V and J are TRBV30 and TRBJ1-5, with a weak D call TRBD1 (5 bases). Trimming removed 3 bases at V and 5 bases at J, with 14 bases between. The CDR3 is made up of 14 amino acids. The germline gives CDR1 GTSNPN, CDR2 SVGIG (reference sequence). The CDR3 region is CAWRRDGGDQPQHF. The CDR3, as DNA: TGTGCCTGGAGACGGGACGGCGGGGATCAGCCCCAGCATTTT.

This chain joins TRBV11-2 and TRBJ2-2; possible D gene TRBD1, 6 bases. There are 14 residues in the CDR3. Germline V CDR1 and CDR2: SGHAT, FQNNGV. Trimming took off 7 bases at V and 0 bases at J, with 9 bases between the two ends. The CDR3 coding sequence is TGTGCCAGCACAAGGGGGTCGAACACCGGGGAGCTGTTTTTT. Encoded protein: CASTRGSNTGELFF.

The rearrangement uses TRBV27 and TRBJ2-6, with 9 bases lining up with TRBD1. Trimming removed 2 bases from V and 4 bases from J; junction bases left unmatched: 6. The CDR3 runs to 17 residues. Germline V gives CDR1 MNHEY, CDR2 SMNVEV (reference sequence). Here the CDR3 reads CASSLVTGGLGANVLTF. Written as DNA, the CDR3 is TGTGCCAGCAGTTTAGTTACAGGGGGCTTGGGGGCCAACGTCCTGACTTTC.

V and J are TRBV9 and TRBJ1-4, with 8 bases aligning to TRBD1. Trimming took 2 bases from V and 4 from J; bases not matched to a gene: 7. The CDR3 length is 16 residues. CDR1 SGDLS and CDR2 YYNGEE come from the germline V gene. For the CDR3, the DNA is TGTGCCAGCAGCGTCACTACGGGACAGGTTAATGAAAAACTGTTTTTT. Translation: CASSVTTGQVNEKLFF.

A few counts support this clone. This chain links TRBV4-2 with TRBJ1-2, with D perhaps TRBD1 (5 bases). V gave up 1 base and J gave up 7 bases, with 16 bases separating them. The CDR3 has 15 amino acids. In germline, CDR1 is LGHNA, CDR2 YNFKEQ. The CDR3 spells CASSQVEGEMGGYTF. DNA of the CDR3: TGTGCCAGCAGCCAAGTAGAAGGGGAGATGGGTGGCTACACCTTC.

The J gene is TRBJ1-2, the V gene TRBV5-1; 7 nucleotides line up with TRBD1. The CDR3 is 14 amino acids. The junction had 12 bases not matched to a gene; V was cut back by 6 bases and J by 7 bases. CDR1 and CDR2 (germline): SGHRS, YFSETQ. The CDR3 is CASKTSKGAGGYTF. The CDR3 coding sequence is TGCGCCAGCAAGACAAGTAAGGGGGCAGGTGGCTACACCTTC.

The chain links TRBV6-5 to TRBJ2-7; perhaps TRBD1 as D (6 bases). Looked up from germline, CDR1 is MNHEY and CDR2 is SVGAGI. V gave up 0 bases and J gave up 3 bases, with 6 bases separating them. The CDR3 consists of 13 residues. The CDR3 spells CASSYSGHYEQYF. For the CDR3, the DNA is TGTGCCAGCAGTTACTCGGGACACTACGAGCAGTACTTC.

The chain is built from TRBV27 and TRBJ2-5, with 15 bases that match TRBD2. In germline, CDR1 is MNHEY, CDR2 SMNVEV (reference sequence). The CDR3 runs 18 residues. V lost 4 bases and J lost 3; bases outside the gene matches: 9. CDR3 nucleotide sequence: TGTGCCAGCAGTTCAAACCCGGGACTAGCGGGGGGAAAAGAGACCCAGTACTTC. Its protein is CASSSNPGLAGGKETQYF.

The V and J genes are TRBV5-6 and TRBJ1-1, with D uncertain. Germline lookup yields CDR1 SGHDT and CDR2 YYEEEE. The CDR3 totals 12 residues. V lost 4 bases, J lost 5 bases, and 9 bases lay in between. The CDR3 nucleotides read TGTGCCAGCAGCGGAGGGTGGACTGAAGCTTTCTTT. It translates to CASSGGWTEAFF.

The gene calls are TRBV6-1 and TRBJ1-1, with 9 bases that match TRBD1. Germline CDR1 MNHNS, CDR2 SASEGT. V trimming: 2 bases; J trimming: 7 bases; junction bases outside the gene matches: 11. The CDR3 consists of 16 residues. The CDR3 region is CASSERNRGLGCEAFF. The CDR3 DNA reads TGTGCCAGCAGTGAAAGGAACAGGGGGCTTGGCTGTGAAGCTTTCTTT.

This clone was counted between two and nine times. The CDR3 DNA follows: TGTGCCAGCAGTTACGGGACAGGGTATGTTAACGAGCAGTACTTC. Translating gives CASSYGTGYVNEQYF. The V gene is TRBV6-5, the J gene TRBJ2-7; 9 bases agree with TRBD1. Germline V lookup: CDR1 MNHEY, CDR2 SVGAGI. V was pared by 2 bases and J by 5 bases, with 7 bases of the junction left unmatched. This CDR3 is 15 amino acids long.

J is TRBJ1-1 and V is TRBV19, with D possibly being TRBD1 (5 bases). This CDR3 has 14 amino acids. Germline lookup yields CDR1 LNHDA and CDR2 SQIVND (reference sequence). Trimming cost V 7 bases and J 5 bases, with 17 bases left between them. The CDR3 protein is CASTLIPGDTEAFF. The CDR3 coding sequence is TGTGCCAGTACCCTAATCCCGGGGGATACTGAAGCTTTCTTT.

V and J are TRBV5-4 and TRBJ2-1; 9 positions match TRBD2. V gave up 0 bases and J gave up 6 bases; unmatched junction bases: 7. This CDR3 has 16 amino acids. The germline CDR1 and CDR2 sequences are SGHNT and YYREEE (reference sequence). This chain's CDR3 is CASSLARREGRNEQFF. CDR3 DNA: TGTGCCAGCAGCTTGGCCCGGCGGGAGGGCCGCAATGAGCAGTTCTTC. Full variable domain (rest looked up from reference TRBV5-4 and TRBJ2-1): ETGVTQSPTHLIKTRGQQVTLRCSSQSGHNTVSWYQQALGQGPQFIFQYYREEENGRGNFPPRFSGLQFPNYSSELNVNALELDDSALYLCASSLARREGRNEQFFGPGTRLTVL.

The V gene is TRBV5-1, the J gene TRBJ1-5; D may be TRBD1 (6 bases). V dropped 0 bases and J dropped 1 base, with 8 bases sitting between them. The germline CDR1 and CDR2 sequences are SGHRS and YFSETQ. The CDR3 runs 15 residues. The CDR3 spells CASSLGGGSNQPQHF. For the CDR3, the DNA is TGCGCCAGCAGCTTGGGCGGGGGCAGCAATCAGCCCCAGCATTTT. Based on the CDR3 plus reference TRBV5-1 and TRBJ1-5, the full variable domain is KAGVTQTPRYLIKTRGQQVTLSCSPISGHRSVSWYQQTPGQGLQFLFEYFSETQRNKGNFPGRFSGRQFSNSRSEMNVSTLELGDSALYLCASSLGGGSNQPQHFGDGTRLSIL.

The chain uses TRBV6-5 and TRBJ1-1; D may be TRBD1 (5 bases). Germline V gene data show CDR1 as MNHEY and CDR2 as SVGAGI. The V end lost 6 bases, the J end lost 0 bases, and 14 bases lay between the germline ends. This CDR3 has 15 residues. The CDR3 nucleotides are TGTGCCAGCAGCCCCCTTGACAGATTGAACACTGAAGCTTTCTTT. Translation gives CASSPLDRLNTEAFF.

J is TRBJ1-5 and V is TRBV6-6, with 9 bases aligning to TRBD1. The germline CDR1 and CDR2 sequences are MNHNY and SVGAGI (reference sequence). The CDR3 has 14 amino acids. Losses at the gene ends were 7 bases for V and 5 bases for J; bases not matched to a gene: 6. The CDR3 spells CASTGQGRDQPQHF. The CDR3 DNA reads as TGTGCCAGCACCGGACAGGGGCGCGATCAGCCCCAGCATTTT.

The rearrangement joins TRBV9 to TRBJ2-1; 15 nucleotides agree with TRBD2. V gave up 4 bases and J gave up 0 bases; unmatched junction bases: 11. In germline, CDR1 is SGDLS, CDR2 YYNGEE. The CDR3 extends over 20 amino acids. CDR3 in DNA: TGTGCCAGCAGCCCCCGGGGACTAGCGGGGGGTCCGAGCTCCTACAATGAGCAGTTCTTC. Residues: CASSPRGLAGGPSSYNEQFF. The full variable domain, with the rest looked up from reference TRBV9 and TRBJ2-1, is DSGVTQTPKHLITATGQRVTLRCSPRSGDLSVYWYQQSLDQGLQFLIQYYNGEERAKGNILERFSAQQFPDLHSELNLSSLELGDSALYFCASSPRGLAGGPSSYNEQFFGPGTRLTVL.

This clone is a singleton in its sample. The chain combines TRBV28 with TRBJ2-3; tentatively, D is TRBD1 (5 bases). The V gene's germline CDR1 is MDHEN and CDR2 SYDVKM. The CDR3 has 15 residues. The V and J ends lost 5 bases and 1 base respectively, with 13 bases between them. The CDR3 here is CASSPHQTGTDTQYF. The DNA of the CDR3 is TGTGCCAGCAGTCCCCACCAGACAGGCACAGATACGCAGTATTTT.

The chain joins TRBV4-1 to TRBJ2-7; D unclear. Trimming removed 0 bases from V and 5 bases from J, with 11 bases in between. Per the germline V gene, CDR1 is MGHRA and CDR2 is YSYEKL. The CDR3 consists of 14 residues. CDR3: CASSQDQDPDEQYF. The CDR3 DNA follows: TGCGCCAGCAGCCAAGATCAGGATCCGGACGAGCAGTACTTC.

The J gene is TRBJ2-3, the V gene TRBV29-1; D not certain. This CDR3 is built from 10 residues. Germline V lookup: CDR1 SQVTM, CDR2 ANQGSEA. The germline V and J ends were trimmed by 6 bases and 2 bases, with 3 bases remaining between them. CDR3 protein: CSVDTDTQYF. The CDR3 nucleotides are TGCAGCGTGGACACAGATACGCAGTATTTT.

V is TRBV6-1 and J is TRBJ2-3, with 9 bases lining up with TRBD1. There are 14 residues in the CDR3. Germline-derived CDR1 and CDR2 are MNHNS and SASEGT. V trimming: 3 bases; J trimming: 5 bases; junction bases outside the gene matches: 3. CDR3 nucleotide sequence: TGTGCCAGCAGTGATGGGACAGGGATAGATACGCAGTATTTT. Its translation is CASSDGTGIDTQYF.

About this clone itself: At one end, the junction sequence differs from germline, possibly due to a read error. This chain uses TRBV27 with TRBJ1-4; 7 nucleotides agree with TRBD1. Looked up from germline, CDR1 is MNHEY and CDR2 is SMNVEV (reference sequence). The CDR3 is 15 amino acids. The CDR3 reads CASLYGTDIAKARPF. In nucleotides, the CDR3 is TGTGCCAGCCTGTATGGGACAGACATTGCCAAGGCCCGGCCTTTT. Based on the CDR3 plus reference TRBV27 and TRBJ1-4, the full variable domain is EAQVTQNPRYLITVTGKKLTVTCSQNMNHEYMSWYRQDPGLGLRQIYYSMNVEVTDKGDVPEGYKVSRKEKRNFPLILESPSPNQTSLYFCASLYGTDIAKARPFGSGTQLSVL.

This clone has a single count. The gene calls are TRBV11-1 and TRBJ2-7, with 9 positions matching TRBD2. Germline V gene sequence: CDR1 SGHAT, CDR2 FQDESV (reference sequence). Trimming at V came to 6 bases and at J to 2 bases, leaving 8 bases not matched to a gene. The CDR3 covers 15 residues. CDR3 protein: CASRPTSGLTYEQYF. The CDR3 bases are TGTGCCAGCAGACCCACTAGCGGGTTGACCTACGAGCAGTACTTC.

The V gene is TRBV13, the J gene TRBJ2-7; D unclear. Germline CDR1 PRHDT, CDR2 FYEKMQ (reference sequence). Trimming shortened V by 1 base and J by 6 bases, and 13 bases separated the two germline ends. This CDR3 is built from 14 residues. The CDR3 protein is CASSLVGRVGEQYF. For the CDR3, the DNA is TGTGCCAGCAGCTTAGTAGGCAGAGTTGGCGAGCAGTACTTC.

This sequence joins TRBV7-3 and TRBJ1-3; D is perhaps TRBD1 (5 bases). The germline gives CDR1 SGHTA, CDR2 FQGTGA. V was trimmed by 6 bases and J by 0 bases, leaving 12 bases between them. The CDR3 totals 15 residues. The CDR3 region is CASRDPGDSGNTIYF. CDR3 sequence (DNA): TGTGCCAGCAGGGACCCGGGGGACTCTGGAAACACCATATATTTT.